The 27 T cell receptor beta chains given below trace back to one sample, sequenced in a study of CD8 T cells in Susac syndrome (dated by TCRdb to the late 2010s). Library method: the immunoSEQ multiplex PCR assay. RNA was extracted with the RNeasy kit and 0.5 to 1 ug was reverse transcribed using random hexamers. TCRdb reprocessing: public reads trimmed at Q25 with fastp, clones called with MiXCR, in-frame beta chains kept. Every distinct CDR3 protein forms one entry, paired with its most common genes and DNA. In all, the sample holds roughly 130,000 distinct CDR3 sequences, and roughly 95% of those were seen once. The ten largest clones add up to roughly 0.13% of the sample. Specimen: CD4+ T cells from PBMCs. Receptors originate from a human donor in good health.

This chain uses TRBV5-1 with TRBJ2-3; D not resolved. The germline V and J ends were trimmed by 4 bases and 6 bases, with 9 bases remaining between them. Germline CDR1 reads SGHRS; CDR2 reads YFSETQ. This CDR3 is 12 amino acids long. This chain's CDR3 is CASSPHEDTQYF. CDR3 nucleotides: TGCGCCAGCAGCCCCCACGAGGATACGCAGTATTTT.

The V call is TRBV7-6, the J call TRBJ1-5; D is unresolved. V lost 8 bases and J 5 bases, leaving 10 bases between the germline ends. Germline values: CDR1 SGHVS, CDR2 FNYEAQ. CDR3 length: 12 amino acids. CDR3 protein: CASHNGDQPQHF. Here the CDR3 DNA reads TGTGCCAGCCATAACGGGGATCAGCCCCAGCATTTT.

This rearrangement joins TRBV29-1 to TRBJ1-1; D perhaps matches TRBD1 (6 bases). Trimming removed 5 bases at V and 4 bases at J, with 17 bases between. Germline V gene data show CDR1 as SQVTM and CDR2 as ANQGSEA. The CDR3 contains 14 residues. The DNA of the CDR3 is TGCAGCGTTCGTGCAGGGGACGGCATCACTGAAGCTTTCTTT. It codes for CSVRAGDGITEAFF.

The chain recombines TRBV18 with TRBJ2-2, with D perhaps matching TRBD1 or TRBD2 (5 bases each). This CDR3 is 16 amino acids long. The V gene lost 3 bases and the J gene lost 0 bases, with 11 bases spanning the gap. Germline V gene lookup returns CDR1 KGHSH and CDR2 LQKENI. The CDR3 nucleotides read TGTGCCAGCTCACCTTCTCGGGACGCGAACACCGGGGAGCTGTTTTTT. Encoded protein: CASSPSRDANTGELFF.

The chain recombines TRBV7-2 with TRBJ2-3, with unresolved D. CDR1 is SGHTA, CDR2 FQGNSA, per germline. This CDR3 has 12 amino acids. The V end was cut by 5 bases, the J end by 2 bases, with 5 bases between. The CDR3 reads CASSRYTDTQYF. CDR3 sequence (DNA): TGTGCCAGCAGCCGATACACAGATACGCAGTATTTT.

The CDR3 bases are TGTGCCAGCAGCCCAGTCTCAGTGGACTATGGCTACACCTTC. Residues: CASSPVSVDYGYTF. The chain employs TRBV5-4 and TRBJ1-2; D remains ambiguous. Per germline, CDR1 SGHNT and CDR2 YYREEE (reference sequence). The CDR3 is 14 amino acids. Trimming cost V 4 bases and J 3 bases, with 13 bases left between them.

A remark on this clonotype: At one of its ends the junction is not consistent with the germline gene, which may arise from a read error. This chain connects TRBV28 to TRBJ2-5; D remains unclear. The CDR3 totals 14 residues. From germline, CDR1 is MDHEN and CDR2 SYDVKM. CDR3 in amino acids: CATDSSRPQQTQYF. In DNA, the CDR3 is TGTGCCACCGACTCCTCGCGGCCCCAACAGACCCAGTACTTC.

The chain couples TRBV27 to TRBJ2-6, with D uncertain. The V end lost 7 bases, the J end lost 2 bases, and 12 bases lay between the germline ends. This CDR3 region has 15 residues. CDR1 MNHEY and CDR2 SMNVEV come from the germline V gene (reference sequence). CDR3 sequence: CASKFRVPGANVLTF. In nucleotides, the CDR3 is TGTGCCAGCAAATTCCGGGTTCCTGGGGCCAACGTCCTGACTTTC. Filled out from reference TRBV27 and TRBJ2-6, the complete variable domain reads EAQVTQNPRYLITVTGKKLTVTCSQNMNHEYMSWYRQDPGLGLRQIYYSMNVEVTDKGDVPEGYKVSRKEKRNFPLILESPSPNQTSLYFCASKFRVPGANVLTFGAGSRLTVL.

V gene TRBV29-1 combines with J gene TRBJ2-5, with TRBD2 identical over 12 bases. CDR1 SQVTM and CDR2 ANQGSEA come from the germline V gene. Trimming at V came to 7 bases and at J to 4 bases, leaving 7 bases not matched to a gene. This CDR3 has 14 amino acids. The CDR3 DNA is TGCAGCGGGAAGACTAGCGGGAGAGGAGAGACCCAGTACTTC. Its translation is CSGKTSGRGETQYF.

The chain carries TRBV29-1 and TRBJ1-1; 9 nucleotides line up with TRBD1. The trim removed 7 bases at V and 4 bases at J, leaving 4 bases unmatched. This CDR3 has 12 amino acids. Germline CDR1 SQVTM, CDR2 ANQGSEA. The CDR3 loop is CSGGQGGTEAFF. As DNA, the CDR3 is TGCAGCGGGGGACAGGGAGGCACTGAAGCTTTCTTT.

The chain couples TRBV4-1 to TRBJ2-1; TRBD2 might be the D (5 bases). Deletions cut 0 bases from V and 4 bases from J, with 13 bases between. The CDR3 has 16 amino acids. Germline-derived CDR1 and CDR2 are MGHRA and YSYEKL. This CDR3 is CASSQEFSGRYNEQFF. The CDR3 DNA follows: TGCGCCAGCAGCCAAGAATTCAGCGGTCGATACAATGAGCAGTTCTTC.

V is TRBV29-1 and J is TRBJ2-7; D possibly corresponds to TRBD1 (6 bases). There are 14 residues in the CDR3. Germline V lookup: CDR1 SQVTM, CDR2 ANQGSEA. The V gene lost 5 bases and the J gene lost 6 bases, with 20 bases spanning the gap. The CDR3 protein is CSVQGSRGGSEQYF. The CDR3 DNA reads TGCAGCGTTCAGGGGAGTAGAGGCGGATCCGAGCAGTACTTC.

This sequence joins TRBV11-1 and TRBJ2-7; tentative D call: TRBD2 (6 bases). Germline assignment: CDR1 SGHAT and CDR2 FQDESV (reference sequence). The germline V and J ends were trimmed by 0 bases and 0 bases, with 9 bases remaining between them. The CDR3 is 15 amino acids. The CDR3 is CASSLAGLASYEQYF. The CDR3 nucleotides read TGTGCCAGCAGCTTAGCGGGACTCGCCTCCTACGAGCAGTACTTC.

This chain's CDR3 is CAGGRMVTDTQYF. The CDR3 coding sequence is TGTGCCGGGGGGAGGATGGTAACAGATACGCAGTATTTT. This chain links TRBV30 with TRBJ2-3; TRBD2 is a possible D gene (6 bases). The CDR3 consists of 13 residues. The germline V and J ends were trimmed by 8 bases and 3 bases, with 15 bases remaining between them. Per the germline V gene, CDR1 is GTSNPN and CDR2 is SVGIG (reference sequence).

This clonotype occurred once. This rearrangement joins TRBV12-3 or TRBV12-4 to TRBJ2-3, with D hard to call. The CDR3 totals 12 residues. The V and J ends lost 5 bases and 4 bases respectively, with 7 bases between them. The CDR3 loop is CASSEFPDTQYF. The CDR3 DNA is TGTGCCAGCAGTGAGTTCCCAGATACGCAGTATTTT.

This chain connects TRBV3-1 to TRBJ1-2; D might be TRBD1 (6 bases). From germline, CDR1 is LGHDT and CDR2 YNNKEL (reference sequence). The CDR3 has 14 amino acids. Trimming removed 4 bases at V and 4 bases at J, with 13 bases between. The chain's CDR3 is CASSPIQGSYGYTF. CDR3 coding DNA: TGTGCCAGCAGCCCCATTCAGGGGAGCTATGGCTACACCTTC.

The chain recombines TRBV29-1 with TRBJ2-3, with 7 bases that match TRBD1. V was clipped by 3 bases and J by 0 bases; unmatched bases: 12. This CDR3 is built from 17 residues. Looked up from germline, CDR1 is SQVTM and CDR2 is ANQGSEA. The CDR3 nucleotides are TGCAGCGTTGACCGGACAGGCAGCGCTTCAAGCACAGATACGCAGTATTTT. Amino acid sequence: CSVDRTGSASSTDTQYF.

This chain uses TRBV29-1 with TRBJ2-7; no clear D. CDR3 size: 16 residues. V was pared by 0 bases and J by 0 bases, with 15 bases between. The germline gives CDR1 SQVTM, CDR2 ANQGSEA. Here the CDR3 DNA reads TGCAGCGTTGAAGATAAAGGGCATCTAAGCTCCTACGAGCAGTACTTC. It codes for CSVEDKGHLSSYEQYF.

The V and J genes are TRBV3-1 and TRBJ2-7; D perhaps matches TRBD2 (6 bases). Looked up from germline, CDR1 is LGHDT and CDR2 is YNNKEL (reference sequence). V lost 4 bases to trimming and J lost 3 bases, with 22 bases between them. The CDR3 consists of 17 residues. This CDR3 reads CASSPPDSGTQIYEQYF. The CDR3 DNA follows: TGTGCCAGCAGCCCCCCCGACTCAGGGACTCAGATCTACGAGCAGTACTTC.

The chain has TRBV18 and TRBJ1-5, with 9 bases identical to TRBD1. V was clipped by 3 bases and J by 7 bases; unmatched bases: 4. Germline-derived CDR1 and CDR2 are KGHSH and LQKENI. CDR3 length: 14 residues. The CDR3 loop is CASSPGDRVQPQHF. The CDR3 DNA is TGTGCCAGCTCACCCGGGGACAGGGTACAGCCCCAGCATTTT.

V usage is TRBV6-5 and J usage is TRBJ1-2; the D gene is possibly TRBD1 (5 bases). Germline V gene sequence: CDR1 MNHEY, CDR2 SVGAGI. This CDR3 has 14 amino acids. With 0 bases removed from V and 6 bases from J, the gap between germline ends came to 11 bases. The CDR3 coding sequence is TGTGCCAGCAGTTACTCAGGGACCCGAGATGGCTACACCTTC. Residues: CASSYSGTRDGYTF.

V and J are TRBV3-1 and TRBJ1-4; D unresolved. Trimming removed 4 bases from V and 4 bases from J, with 10 bases in between. The CDR3 runs 14 residues. In germline, CDR1 is LGHDT, CDR2 YNNKEL (reference sequence). This chain's CDR3 is CASSPWTGNEKLFF. CDR3 in DNA: TGTGCCAGCAGCCCTTGGACGGGTAATGAAAAACTGTTTTTT. Supplemented by reference TRBV3-1 and TRBJ1-4, the full variable domain reads DTAVSQTPKYLVTQMGNDKSIKCEQNLGHDTMYWYKQDSKKFLKIMFSYNNKELIINETVPNRFSPKSPDKAHLNLHINSLELGDSAVYFCASSPWTGNEKLFFGSGTQLSVL.

The gene calls are TRBV6-5 and TRBJ2-7, with 7 bases fitting TRBD1. The ends lost 0 bases at V and 5 bases at J; junction bases unmatched: 10. The CDR3 covers 16 residues. The germline CDR1 and CDR2 sequences are MNHEY and SVGAGI. CDR3: CASSYSKVTGSDEQYF. The DNA for the CDR3 is TGTGCCAGCAGTTACTCAAAGGTGACAGGGTCAGACGAGCAGTACTTC.

The V and J genes are TRBV28 and TRBJ2-1; no firm D call. V dropped 6 bases and J dropped 14 bases, with 23 bases sitting between them. Germline CDR1 reads MDHEN; CDR2 reads SYDVKM. The CDR3 is 14 amino acids. CDR3 region: CASSASGFVTTEFF. The DNA of the CDR3 is TGTGCCAGCAGCGCATCAGGATTCGTCACAACTGAGTTCTTC.

The genes are TRBV5-1 and TRBJ1-2; D might be TRBD1 (6 bases). CDR1 is SGHRS and CDR2 is YFSETQ in the germline V gene. With 4 bases removed from V and 8 bases from J, the gap between germline ends came to 12 bases. The CDR3 has 12 residues. The CDR3 nucleotides are TGCGCCAGCAGCCCCAGGGGAGACGGCTACACCTTC. Protein: CASSPRGDGYTF.

V and J are TRBV6-5 and TRBJ2-5; 7 bases agree with TRBD2. Germline assignment: CDR1 MNHEY and CDR2 SVGAGI. With 8 bases clipped from V and 0 bases from J, the junction kept 6 bases outside the gene matches. The CDR3 runs 14 residues. CDR3 in amino acids: CASGAGGYQETQYF. The CDR3 DNA reads as TGTGCCAGCGGCGCCGGGGGGTACCAAGAGACCCAGTACTTC.

The chain employs TRBV29-1 and TRBJ1-2; 12 bases are a match to TRBD1. The CDR3 runs to 15 residues. The germline V gene has CDR1 SQVTM and CDR2 ANQGSEA. J lost 3 bases, V lost 6 bases, and 8 bases had no gene match. The CDR3 reads CSVGTGGARDYGYTF. Written as DNA, the CDR3 is TGCAGCGTCGGGACAGGGGGCGCGCGGGACTATGGCTACACCTTC. The complete variable domain, with remaining parts taken from reference TRBV29-1 and TRBJ1-2, reads SAVISQKPSRDICQRGTSLTIQCQVDSQVTMMFWYRQQPGQSLTLIATANQGSEATYESGFVIDKFPISRPNLTFSTLTVSNMSPEDSSIYLCSVGTGGARDYGYTFGSGTRLTVV.